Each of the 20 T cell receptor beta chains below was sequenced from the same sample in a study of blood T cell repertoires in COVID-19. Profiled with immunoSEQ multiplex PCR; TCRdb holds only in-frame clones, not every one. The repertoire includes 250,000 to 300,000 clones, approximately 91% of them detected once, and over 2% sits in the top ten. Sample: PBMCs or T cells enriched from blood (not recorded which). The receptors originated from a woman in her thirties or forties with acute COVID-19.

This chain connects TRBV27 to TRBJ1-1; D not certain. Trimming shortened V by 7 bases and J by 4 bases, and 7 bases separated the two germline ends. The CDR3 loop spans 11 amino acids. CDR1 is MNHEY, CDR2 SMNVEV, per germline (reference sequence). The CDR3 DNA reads TGTGCCAGCATCCGGGGCACTGAAGCTTTCTTT. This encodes CASIRGTEAFF.

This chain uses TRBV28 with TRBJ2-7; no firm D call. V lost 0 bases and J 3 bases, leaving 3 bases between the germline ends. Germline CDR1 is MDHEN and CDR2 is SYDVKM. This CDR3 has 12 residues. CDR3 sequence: CASSLWSYEQYF. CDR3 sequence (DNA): TGTGCCAGCAGTTTATGGAGCTACGAGCAGTACTTC.

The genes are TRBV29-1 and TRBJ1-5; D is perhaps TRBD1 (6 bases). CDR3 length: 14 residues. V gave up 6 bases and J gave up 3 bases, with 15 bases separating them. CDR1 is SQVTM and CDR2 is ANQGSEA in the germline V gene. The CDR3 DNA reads TGCAGCGTAATCCTCCAGGGGTACAATCAGCCCCAGCATTTT. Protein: CSVILQGYNQPQHF. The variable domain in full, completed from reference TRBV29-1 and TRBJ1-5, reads SAVISQKPSRDICQRGTSLTIQCQVDSQVTMMFWYRQQPGQSLTLIATANQGSEATYESGFVIDKFPISRPNLTFSTLTVSNMSPEDSSIYLCSVILQGYNQPQHFGDGTRLSIL.

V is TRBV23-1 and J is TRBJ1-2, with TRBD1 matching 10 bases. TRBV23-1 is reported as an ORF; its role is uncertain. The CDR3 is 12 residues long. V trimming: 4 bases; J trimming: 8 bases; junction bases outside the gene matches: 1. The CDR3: CASSRQGAGYTF. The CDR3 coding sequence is TGCGCCAGCAGTCGACAGGGGGCCGGCTACACCTTC.

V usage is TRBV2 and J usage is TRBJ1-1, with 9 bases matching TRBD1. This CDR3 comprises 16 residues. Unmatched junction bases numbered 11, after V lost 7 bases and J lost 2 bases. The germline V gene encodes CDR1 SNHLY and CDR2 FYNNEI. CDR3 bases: TGTGCCAGCACCGTCGGGACAGGGATTAAAAACACTGAAGCTTTCTTT. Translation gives CASTVGTGIKNTEAFF.

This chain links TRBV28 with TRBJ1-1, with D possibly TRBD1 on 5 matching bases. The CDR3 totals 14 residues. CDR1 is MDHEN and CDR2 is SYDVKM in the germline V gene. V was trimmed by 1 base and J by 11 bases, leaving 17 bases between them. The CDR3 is CASSLLFRSGDAFF. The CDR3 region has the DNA TGTGCCAGCAGTTTATTGTTTCGGAGCGGGGACGCTTTCTTT.

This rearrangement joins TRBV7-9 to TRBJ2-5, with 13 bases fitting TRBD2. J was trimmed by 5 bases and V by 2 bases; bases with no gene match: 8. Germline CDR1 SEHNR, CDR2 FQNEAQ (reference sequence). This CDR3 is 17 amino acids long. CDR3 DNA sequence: TGTGCCAGCAGCTTACAGGGACTAGCGGGACCAAGTGAGACCCAGTACTTC. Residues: CASSLQGLAGPSETQYF.

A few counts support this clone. In nucleotides, the CDR3 is TGTGCCAGCAGTGTATTGGGGGGCACTGAAGCTTTCTTT. Amino acid sequence: CASSVLGGTEAFF. The chain employs TRBV2 and TRBJ1-1; a possible D gene is TRBD1 (5 bases). CDR3 length equals 13 residues. V was cut by 4 bases and J by 4 bases, with 10 bases left in between. Germline V CDR1 and CDR2: SNHLY, FYNNEI.

The CDR3 bases are TGTGCCAGCAGCCCCGGGACAGGGGGGCGAAAACTGTTTTTT. Protein: CASSPGTGGRKLFF. The rearrangement uses TRBV11-3 and TRBJ1-4; 11 bases are a match to TRBD1. The V gene end was trimmed by 5 bases and the J gene end by 10 bases; junction bases not matched to a gene: 6. The CDR3 is 14 residues long. Germline V CDR1 and CDR2: SGHNT, YENEEA.

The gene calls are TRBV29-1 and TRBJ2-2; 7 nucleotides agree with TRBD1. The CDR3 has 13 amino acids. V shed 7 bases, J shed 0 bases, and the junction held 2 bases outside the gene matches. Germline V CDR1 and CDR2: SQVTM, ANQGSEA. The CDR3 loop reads CSAQGANTGELFF. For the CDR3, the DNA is TGCAGCGCCCAGGGGGCGAACACCGGGGAGCTGTTTTTT.

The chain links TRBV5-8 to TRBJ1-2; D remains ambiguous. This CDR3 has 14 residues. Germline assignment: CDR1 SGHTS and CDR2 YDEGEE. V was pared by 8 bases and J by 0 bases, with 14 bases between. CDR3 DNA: TGTGCCAGGGGCCCGACGTTAGCTAACTATGGCTACACCTTC. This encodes CARGPTLANYGYTF.

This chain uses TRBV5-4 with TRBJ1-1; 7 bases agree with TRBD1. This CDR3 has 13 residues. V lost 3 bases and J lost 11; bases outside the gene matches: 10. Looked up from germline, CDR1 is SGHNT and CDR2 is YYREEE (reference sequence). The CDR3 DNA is TGTGCCAGCAGCTCATCACAGGGGAATAGGGCTTTCTTT. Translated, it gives CASSSSQGNRAFF.

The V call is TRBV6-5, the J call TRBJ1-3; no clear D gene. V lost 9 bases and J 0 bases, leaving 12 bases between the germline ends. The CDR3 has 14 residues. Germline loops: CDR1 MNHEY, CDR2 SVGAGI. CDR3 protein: CASRGIRSGNTIYF. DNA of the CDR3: TGTGCCAGTCGAGGGATCCGCTCTGGAAACACCATATATTTT.

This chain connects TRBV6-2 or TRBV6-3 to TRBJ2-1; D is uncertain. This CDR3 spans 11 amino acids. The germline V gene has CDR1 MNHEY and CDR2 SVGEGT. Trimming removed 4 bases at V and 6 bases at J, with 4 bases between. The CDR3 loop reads CASSSINEQFF. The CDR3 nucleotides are TGTGCCAGCAGTTCCATCAATGAGCAGTTCTTC.

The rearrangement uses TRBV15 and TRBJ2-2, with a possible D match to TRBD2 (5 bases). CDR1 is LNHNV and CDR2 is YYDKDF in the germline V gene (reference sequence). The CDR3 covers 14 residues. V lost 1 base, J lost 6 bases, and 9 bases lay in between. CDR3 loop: CATSRAGWAGELFF. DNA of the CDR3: TGTGCCACCAGCAGAGCGGGATGGGCCGGGGAGCTGTTTTTT.

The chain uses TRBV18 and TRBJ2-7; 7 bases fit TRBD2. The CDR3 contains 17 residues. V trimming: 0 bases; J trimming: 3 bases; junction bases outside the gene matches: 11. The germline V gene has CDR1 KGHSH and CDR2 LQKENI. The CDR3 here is CASSPPSAGVGLYEQYF. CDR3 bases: TGTGCCAGCTCACCACCGAGTGCGGGGGTGGGTCTCTACGAGCAGTACTTC.

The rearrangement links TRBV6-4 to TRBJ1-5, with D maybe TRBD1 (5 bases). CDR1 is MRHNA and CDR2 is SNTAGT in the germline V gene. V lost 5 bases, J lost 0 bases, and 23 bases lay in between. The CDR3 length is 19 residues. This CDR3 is CASSNRKPKGIHSNQPQHF. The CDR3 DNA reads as TGTGCCAGCAGTAACCGAAAACCTAAGGGGATACATAGCAATCAGCCCCAGCATTTT.

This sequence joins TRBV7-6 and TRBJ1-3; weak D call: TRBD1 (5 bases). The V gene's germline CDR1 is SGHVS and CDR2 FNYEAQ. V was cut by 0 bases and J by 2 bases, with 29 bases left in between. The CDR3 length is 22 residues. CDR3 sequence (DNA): TGTGCCAGCAGCTTAGCGATCGCACTTGGTCTCGGATCGGGGGGGGCTGGAAACACCATATATTTT. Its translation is CASSLAIALGLGSGGAGNTIYF.

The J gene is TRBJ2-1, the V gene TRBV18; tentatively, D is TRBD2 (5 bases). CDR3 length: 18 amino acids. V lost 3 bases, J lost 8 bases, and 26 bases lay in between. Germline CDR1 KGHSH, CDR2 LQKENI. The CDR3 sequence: CASSPPSRRILAADEQFF. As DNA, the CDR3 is TGTGCCAGCTCACCTCCCAGCCGTCGGATTCTAGCTGCAGATGAGCAGTTCTTC.

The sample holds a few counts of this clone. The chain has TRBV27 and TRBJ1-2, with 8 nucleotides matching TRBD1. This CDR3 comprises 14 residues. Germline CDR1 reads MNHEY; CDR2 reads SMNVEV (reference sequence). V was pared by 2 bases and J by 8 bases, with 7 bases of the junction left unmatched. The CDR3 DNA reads TGTGCCAGCAGTTTACTAGGACAGGGCCACGGCTACACCTTC. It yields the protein CASSLLGQGHGYTF.